This T cell receptor beta chain was found in a study of T cell responses to AZD1222 COVID-19 vaccine (dated by TCRdb to about 2021). About the full investigation: AZD1222 recipients whose second dose came at about 4 weeks and those whose second dose came at about 12 weeks were combined into one group, since spike-specific TCR depth and breadth did not differ between the two schedules. TCR sequencing covered roughly 230 trial participants: 200 to 210 given two doses of AZD1222 and about 26 given two doses of MenACWY control vaccine. Enrollment into the trials was organized by age into subgroups of 18-55, 56-69 and 70-plus years, and those subgroups contained about 160, 30 and 59 TCR-sequenced participants, respectively.

Spanning cysteine to phenylalanine, the CDR3 consists of 13 amino acids. Only CDR3 DNA remains: 39 bases, in frame from the first base. The junction shows trimming of 2 bases on V and 4 bases on J, plus 8 bases between the germline ends. The germline V gene (reference sequence) provides CDR1 SEHNR and CDR2 FQNEAQ. For this clone: Its antigen is still unknown. Base quality data are lacking; no much larger clone is found one base away.

The sample's time point label, decoded: baseline before first vaccination. Vaccinee samples came from UK trials COV001 and COV002, including a single-blind randomized controlled phase 2/3 trial of AZD1222 (ChAdOx1 nCoV-19) in healthy adults. For TCRbeta chain sequencing, PBMC samples from trial participants were taken at day 0 and at day 28 after the second dose. Here is what the overall study found, with its caveats: Vaccine-associated CD4 TCRs spanned the whole spike protein, with dominant responses in regions 160-218 and 743-854. Nearly half of unique spike-specific TCRs reportedly recognized epitopes outside regions mutated in the B.1.351 and B.1.1.7 variants. Conclusions about previously exposed vaccinees are limited because only a handful of AZD1222 recipients were SARS-CoV-2 seropositive at baseline. After two AZD1222 doses, both the breadth and the depth of spike-specific TCRs were significantly higher than at day 0 and than in MenACWY recipients. Participants were mostly white British, with more females than males. The authors suggested clonal diversity may have been underestimated. In the small 56-69-year group, the increase in depth fell short of significance, most likely because of low power. Because no day 14 peak-response samples were available, repertoires were characterized only after the peak T cell response.

The CDR3 regions of human TCRbeta chains were analyzed by immunosequencing. The original methods were these. TCRs in the repertoires were matched against a reference library of SARS-CoV-2-specific TCRs that had been generated with the MIRA antigen-specificity platform. Breadth meant the fraction of unique TCRs that were SARS-CoV-2-associated, whereas depth meant the fraction of total T cells that were SARS-CoV-2-associated. Using the MIRA data, every spike-specific TCR was mapped to the spike region that the TCR reacted to and assigned to either a CD4 or a CD8 class. Log10-transformed breadth and depth values were compared by one-way ANOVA with Sidak's multiple comparisons tests. TCRdb provides this immuneACCESS table in a form limited to in-frame rearrangements. Some clones are lacking; in checked studies, under half of them reflect an unresolved V gene, and why the rest are absent is not known. V, J and clone size were drawn from that table, and D and trimming were deduced from the DNA. The table for this sample lists over 85,000 clones; 81% of them were counted only once. The ten largest clonotypes hold less than 5% of the sample.

Material: peripheral blood, obtained on day 0 of AZD1222 vaccination. The sequence is built from TRBV7-9 and TRBJ1-2; the D gene is not confidently resolved. This sequence originates from an adult in good health. The DNA reads as follows: TGTGCCAGCAGCTTATCGCGCATCTATGGCTACACCTTC. Its translation is CASSLSRIYGYTF.